Sequencing of this TCR beta chain was carried out in a study of graft-versus-host responses after intestinal transplantation. Study summary: Recipients were given multivisceral, liver-intestinal, or isolated intestinal transplants.

The repertoire was sequenced with immunoSEQ multiplex PCR; TCRdb's copy has only in-frame clones and lacks some. There are roughly 60,000 clones in the sample; about 90% occur only once, and around 2.5% lies in the top ten. This clone is a singleton in its sample. Germline V gene sequence: CDR1 MGHRA, CDR2 YSYEKL. V lost 4 bases and J 4 bases, leaving 10 bases between the germline ends. There are 13 residues in the CDR3. This material consisted of PBMCs, taken about 120 days after intestinal transplantation. J is TRBJ1-2 and V is TRBV4-1, with a weak D call TRBD1 (5 bases). The source is a human patient who received an intestinal transplant, so some T cells may come from the graft donor. CDR3 amino acids: CASSPGDSYGYTF. CDR3 DNA: TGCGCCAGCAGCCCGGGGGATAGCTATGGCTACACCTTC.